This T cell receptor (beta chain) was sequenced for a study of cytomegalovirus exposure and HLA in healthy donors. In the PCR, 60 Vbeta and 13 Jbeta primers were used. Method: immunoSEQ multiplex PCR; TCRdb's copy keeps in-frame clones and lacks some. The table has some 120,000 clones, about 82% seen once; the top ten hold roughly 5.7%. The germline V gene has CDR1 MNHEY and CDR2 SVGAGI. The CDR3 is 14 residues long. V lost 2 bases, J lost 1 base, and 8 bases lay in between. Study-level findings and limits: HLA-A and HLA-B allele assignments for most subjects were reportedly predicted accurately using TCR beta sequences. Compared with the roughly 700-donor mean, an Asian-associated ancestry cluster reportedly had fewer N-insertions, according to a later analysis. In vitro checks showed that a few CMV-associated chains really do target CMV antigens. No immune exposure information besides CMV serostatus was available.

As for this clone: No antigen is known for it.

The sequenced material came from PBMCs. V usage is TRBV6-5 and J usage is TRBJ1-2; D gene uncertain. The source of this sequence is a man younger than 45 in good health and CMV-seronegative. The CDR3 region is CASSYDAVNYGYTF. The CDR3 nucleotides are TGTGCCAGCAGTTACGACGCGGTTAACTATGGCTACACCTTC.